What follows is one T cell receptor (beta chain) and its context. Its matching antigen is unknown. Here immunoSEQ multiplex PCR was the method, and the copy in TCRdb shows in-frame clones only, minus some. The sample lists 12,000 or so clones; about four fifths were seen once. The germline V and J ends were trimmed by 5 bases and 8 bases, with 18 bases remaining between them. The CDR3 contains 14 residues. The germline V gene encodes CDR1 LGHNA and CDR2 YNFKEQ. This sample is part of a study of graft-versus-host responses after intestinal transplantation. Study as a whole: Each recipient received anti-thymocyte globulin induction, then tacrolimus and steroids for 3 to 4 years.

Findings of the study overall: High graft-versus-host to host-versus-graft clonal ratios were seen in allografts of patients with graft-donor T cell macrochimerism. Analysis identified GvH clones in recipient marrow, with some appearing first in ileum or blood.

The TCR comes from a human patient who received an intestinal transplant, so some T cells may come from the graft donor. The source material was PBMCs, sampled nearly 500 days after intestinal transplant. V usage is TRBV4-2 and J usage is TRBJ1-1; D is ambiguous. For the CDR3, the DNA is TGTGCCAGCAGCGGAAGCGTCGGTGAAGGGGAAGCTTTCTTT. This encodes CASSGSVGEGEAFF.